These 3 T cell receptor beta chains share one sample of origin, sequenced in a study of regulatory T cells in long-lasting Graves disease. Construction of the TCR beta libraries employed iRepertoire HTBI primers in conjunction with Arm-PCR of CDR3 regions. TCRdb fed the multiplex PCR reads into MiXCR, producing one record per CDR3 protein. The table records about 430,000 distinct CDR3 sequences, around a fifth of them present only once. Stated time point: persistent/refractory GD, antithyroid drugs over 5 years with positive TRAb. Construction of the TCR library relied on RNA isolated from PBMCs. The source was peripheral blood mononuclear cells (PBMCs), collected when the disease was refractory, from a patient treated with antithyroid drugs. Receptors originate from a female donor with Graves disease.

This clonotype has at least ten counts. The chain uses TRBV30 and TRBJ2-7; the D is unclear. Germline assignment: CDR1 GTSNPN and CDR2 SVGIG (reference sequence). Trimming pared 0 bases from V and 2 bases from J, leaving 11 bases between. This CDR3 is 14 amino acids long. CDR3: CAWSVRDPTYEQYF. CDR3 bases: TGTGCCTGGAGTGTACGAGACCCGACCTACGAGCAGTACTTC.

This clonotype was seen more than once but under ten times. The rearrangement uses TRBV15 and TRBJ1-3; D remains ambiguous. Germline assignment: CDR1 LNHNV and CDR2 YYDKDF (reference sequence). The CDR3 is 14 residues long. The V gene lost 0 bases and the J gene lost 7 bases, with 10 bases spanning the gap. In nucleotides, the CDR3 is TGTGCCACCAGCAGAGATCAAGGACGGAACACCATATATTTT. The encoded protein is CATSRDQGRNTIYF.

The CDR3 coding sequence is TGTGCCAGCAGCTTGGTGGGGCCGGGAAGGGACGAGCAGTACTTC. Translating gives CASSLVGPGRDEQYF. J is TRBJ2-7 and V is TRBV5-5, with D perhaps being TRBD1 or TRBD2 (5 bases each). This CDR3 region has 15 residues. Germline V CDR1 and CDR2: SGHKS, YYEKEE (reference sequence). Trimming stripped 0 bases from V and 5 bases from J, with 15 bases between. The full variable domain, its missing parts supplied by reference TRBV5-5 and TRBJ2-7, is DAGVTQSPTHLIKTRGQQVTLRCSPISGHKSVSWYQQVLGQGPQFIFQYYEKEERGRGNFPDRFSARQFPNYSSELNVNALLLGDSALYLCASSLVGPGRDEQYFGPGTRLTVT.